This T cell receptor (beta chain) was recorded in a study of neurological immune-mediated disorders. Overall study results and limits: There were no CDR3 amino acid sequences shared by expanded clones across subjects, a result suggesting private repertoires in all groups. Phylogenetic analysis grouped 18 of 34 multiple sclerosis patients' repertoires together, suggesting a possible repertoire signature.

Synthesis of cDNA was accomplished via 5'RACE employing 10-nucleotide random UMIs. TCRdb reprocessed the 5' RACE reads with MiXCR, giving one entry per CDR3 protein. The sample records roughly 75,000 distinct CDR3 sequences, 2.6% being singletons. The V gene end was trimmed by 6 bases and the J gene end by 1 base; junction bases not matched to a gene: 5. Looked up from germline, CDR1 is DFQATT and CDR2 is SNEGSKA (reference sequence). The CDR3 is made up of 14 amino acids. The unsorted libraries originated from 2 million PBMCs kept at -80 C. This clonotype was observed at least ten times. No antigen is known for it.

The rearrangement links TRBV20-1 to TRBJ2-5; 10 bases line up with TRBD2. The sequence was obtained from a woman aged 30 to 39 with multiple sclerosis. Source material: PBMCs. CDR3 in DNA: TGCAGTGCCAAACTAGCGGGGACCCAAGAGACCCAGTACTTC. The encoded protein is CSAKLAGTQETQYF.